The T cell receptor (beta chain) described here comes from a study of T cells in Graves' hyperthyroidism and ophthalmopathy. Regarding this clonotype: Antigen specificity is unknown.

Germline values: CDR1 ENHRY, CDR2 SYGVKD. Trimming removed 6 bases at V and 9 bases at J, with 14 bases between. CDR3 length equals 12 residues. RNA transcripts were the template for amplifying TCR beta CDR3 regions. The study used the HTBI primer set for a first-round RT-PCR of the TCR CDR3. TCRdb re-called the multiplex PCR reads through MiXCR, storing one row per CDR3 protein. The table includes roughly 570,000 distinct CDR3 sequences, around 46% detected once. Uncontrolled infection, other autoimmune disease, pregnancy and lactation each barred patients from inclusion. General study findings and limits: Patients with ophthalmopathy were separated from those with stable hyperthyroidism by a 13 V-J model. Ophthalmopathy, which appeared later, was predicted by the model a median approximately 6.7 months before onset. In blood, most of the thyroid clonotypes expanded above 0.001 were also present.

The sequencing sample was made of peripheral blood or thyroid tissue (not recorded which). The origin of this receptor is an adult woman with Graves' disease, either hyperthyroidism or ophthalmopathy (not recorded which). The chain uses TRBV10-3 and TRBJ2-5; unclear D gene. The DNA for the CDR3 is TGTGCCATCAGGAGTGACAATCAGCCCCAGTACTTC. Translation: CAIRSDNQPQYF.